Presented here are 21 T cell receptor beta chains from one specimen sequenced in a study of T cells in Graves' hyperthyroidism and ophthalmopathy. Amplified regions were TCR beta CDR3 sequences from RNA transcripts. First-round RT-PCR with HTBI primers amplified the TCR CDR3 region. MiXCR, run by TCRdb on the multiplex PCR reads, gives a single entry per CDR3 protein. The profile shows about 520,000 distinct CDR3 sequences, approximately 25% of them singletons. What was sequenced was blood. The origin of the receptors is a young woman with Graves' ophthalmopathy.

CDR3 amino acids: CASNPHRGGSNQPQHF. For the CDR3, the DNA is TGTGCCAGCAACCCCCACAGGGGAGGGAGCAATCAGCCCCAGCATTTT. The V call is TRBV6-4, the J call TRBJ1-5; 7 nucleotides line up with TRBD1. Germline CDR1 is MRHNA and CDR2 is SNTAGT. The J segment lost 1 base and the V segment lost 7 bases, leaving 10 bases of the junction unmatched. The CDR3 loop spans 16 amino acids.

This clonotype was detected ten times or more. Here the CDR3 DNA reads TGTGCCAGCCGGGACAGCACAGATACGCAGTATTTT. Encoded protein: CASRDSTDTQYF. V usage is TRBV11-2 and J usage is TRBJ2-3, with D tentatively TRBD1 or TRBD2 (5 bases each). Trimming removed 8 bases at V and 0 bases at J, with 6 bases between. This CDR3 region has 12 residues. In germline, CDR1 is SGHAT, CDR2 FQNNGV.

This clonotype appeared many times. The chain recombines TRBV30 with TRBJ1-3; D is unclear. Trimming shortened V by 5 bases and J by 6 bases, and 11 bases separated the two germline ends. Germline loops: CDR1 GTSNPN, CDR2 SVGIG (reference sequence). This CDR3 contains 12 residues. The DNA for the CDR3 is TGTGCCTGGGCGATAGGCGCAAACACCATATATTTT. Translating it yields CAWAIGANTIYF.

This clonotype was found many times. The V and J genes are TRBV6-2 or TRBV6-3 and TRBJ1-1, with TRBD1 matching 8 bases. The CDR3 is made up of 15 amino acids. V dropped 6 bases and J dropped 0; count of bases not matched to a gene: 6. Germline V gene lookup returns CDR1 MNHEY and CDR2 SVGEGT. CDR3 coding DNA: TGTGCCAGCAGACGAGGACAGGGCTTGAACACTGAAGCTTTCTTT. Its translation is CASRRGQGLNTEAFF.

This clonotype showed up many times. This sequence joins TRBV28 and TRBJ2-7; 10 bases are a match to TRBD2. CDR3 length: 15 amino acids. V shed 6 bases and J 3 bases; nucleotides not matched to a gene: 8. CDR1 is MDHEN, CDR2 SYDVKM, per germline. The CDR3 region is CASRPHGLADYEQYF. CDR3 nucleotides: TGTGCCAGCAGACCCCACGGACTAGCGGACTACGAGCAGTACTTC.

In this sample, this clonotype turned up a few times. V gene TRBV7-9 combines with J gene TRBJ2-7; 13 nucleotides match TRBD2. The germline V gene has CDR1 SEHNR and CDR2 FQNEAQ (reference sequence). J gave up 3 bases and V 3 bases, and 2 bases lay outside the gene matches. The CDR3 has 15 amino acids. The DNA of the CDR3 is TGTGCCAGCAGCTTGGGGACTAGCGGGAACTACGAGCAGTACTTC. Residues: CASSLGTSGNYEQYF.

The table lists this clonotype with many counts. The chain uses TRBV6-5 and TRBJ1-1; D may be TRBD1 (6 bases). V was clipped by 7 bases and J by 12 bases, with 15 bases between them. This CDR3 comprises 11 residues. Germline CDR1 reads MNHEY; CDR2 reads SVGAGI. The CDR3 DNA reads TGTGCCAGCATTTCGGACAGCAACCCTTTCTTT. This encodes CASISDSNPFF.

The genes are TRBV28 and TRBJ1-2; 7 bases align to TRBD1. V gave up 4 bases and J gave up 1 base; unmatched junction bases: 6. Germline-derived CDR1 and CDR2 are MDHEN and SYDVKM. This CDR3 contains 15 residues. The CDR3 loop is CASSSRGLSNYGYTF. As DNA, the CDR3 is TGTGCCAGCAGTTCCAGGGGGTTAAGTAACTATGGCTACACCTTC.

This clonotype was picked up many times. V usage is TRBV6-2 or TRBV6-3 and J usage is TRBJ1-5; D uncertain. Looked up from germline, CDR1 is MNHEY and CDR2 is SVGEGT. V lost 2 bases and J lost 3, with 11 bases in between. The CDR3 length is 15 residues. The CDR3 loop reads CASSYRDPINQPQHF. Here the CDR3 DNA reads TGTGCCAGCAGTTACAGAGATCCAATCAATCAGCCCCAGCATTTT.

This clonotype was found many times. The gene calls are TRBV11-2 and TRBJ2-2; D not resolved. Germline CDR1 reads SGHAT; CDR2 reads FQNNGV. This CDR3 spans 14 amino acids. V was trimmed by 0 bases and J by 7 bases, leaving 9 bases between them. In DNA, the CDR3 is TGTGCCAGCAGCTTAGATTTGGAGCACGGGGAGCTGTTTTTT. Protein: CASSLDLEHGELFF.

The chain couples TRBV5-6 to TRBJ1-5; no reliable D call. This CDR3 region has 15 residues. V was clipped by 3 bases and J by 5 bases, with 15 bases between them. CDR1 is SGHDT, CDR2 YYEEEE, per germline. The CDR3 nucleotides read TGTGCCAGCAGCTCCTGGAGTGGTGCTTATCAGCCCCAGCATTTT. Translating it yields CASSSWSGAYQPQHF.

This clonotype was counted between two and nine times. The rearrangement links TRBV6-2 or TRBV6-3 to TRBJ2-6; D unresolved. The CDR3 extends over 15 amino acids. Germline V gene data show CDR1 as MNHEY and CDR2 as SVGEGT. V lost 5 bases to trimming and J lost 4 bases, with 12 bases between them. Written as DNA, the CDR3 is TGTGCCAGCAGTCCCTATGCGTCCGGGGCCAACGTCCTGACTTTC. This sequence encodes CASSPYASGANVLTF.

The V gene is TRBV2, the J gene TRBJ1-5, with 8 bases identical to TRBD1. Unmatched junction bases numbered 13, after V lost 8 bases and J lost 4 bases. CDR3 size: 16 residues. The germline V gene has CDR1 SNHLY and CDR2 FYNNEI. Written as DNA, the CDR3 is TGTGCCAGCGCATTAGGGGACCGACAGGGGAATCAGCCCCAGCATTTT. Translation gives CASALGDRQGNQPQHF.

The sample holds many counts of this clonotype. This chain joins TRBV27 and TRBJ2-7; D gene ambiguous. The CDR3 covers 12 residues. Trimming took off 8 bases at V and 0 bases at J, with 8 bases between the two ends. Germline CDR1 MNHEY, CDR2 SMNVEV (reference sequence). CDR3 DNA: TGTGCCAGCGGTAAGAGCTCCTACGAGCAGTACTTC. Translated, it gives CASGKSSYEQYF.

This clonotype was found many times. The chain links TRBV2 to TRBJ1-1, with D hard to call. The CDR3 sequence is 13 residues long. Germline V CDR1 and CDR2: SNHLY, FYNNEI. Deletions cut 7 bases from V and 1 base from J, with 10 bases between. The CDR3 nucleotides are TGTGCCAGCACGAGAGAAGGGAACACTGAAGCTTTCTTT. This sequence encodes CASTREGNTEAFF.

This clonotype was counted ten times or more. The V call is TRBV12-3 or TRBV12-4, the J call TRBJ1-2, with D perhaps matching TRBD1 (6 bases). This CDR3 has 15 residues. V shed 5 bases and J shed 2 bases, with 15 bases lying between them. The CDR3 DNA follows: TGTGCCAGCAGTCCGGTCGGGGGCCCGAACTATGGCTACACCTTC. It encodes CASSPVGGPNYGYTF.

Points on this clonotype: A read error is likely, as this CDR3 ends without the conserved phenylalanine or tryptophan. The chain combines TRBV11-1 with TRBJ2-2; TRBD1 matches 7 bases. In germline, CDR1 is SGHAT, CDR2 FQDESV (reference sequence). V lost 5 bases and J lost 2; bases outside the gene matches: 11. The CDR3 is made up of 17 amino acids. CDR3 protein: CASSPTGYETNTGELFS. In DNA form, the CDR3 reads TGTGCCAGCAGCCCGACAGGGTATGAAACTAACACCGGGGAGCTGTTTTCT.

In its sample, this clonotype was seen a few times. Given a much more abundant clone one base away, this may be a read error. The chain has TRBV20-1 and TRBJ1-1, with 7 bases lining up with TRBD1. Germline V gene sequence: CDR1 DFQATT, CDR2 SNEGSKA (reference sequence). The CDR3 consists of 14 residues. The CDR3 DNA sequence: TGCAGTGCCCCCCCAGGGGGATCAGACACTGAAGCTTGCTTT. It yields the protein CSAPPGGSDTEACF.

This clonotype was observed many times. The CDR3 sequence is CASSGKGKNIQYF. DNA for the CDR3: TGTGCCAGCAGTGGGAAGGGCAAAAACATTCAGTACTTC. The chain has TRBV12-3 or TRBV12-4 and TRBJ2-4; D unclear. There are 13 residues in the CDR3. V was pared by 5 bases and J by 3 bases, with 8 bases between.

This clonotype was seen ten or more times. The CDR3: CASSLPQDYGYTF. DNA of the CDR3: TGTGCCAGCAGTTTACCACAGGACTATGGCTACACCTTC. This chain links TRBV12-3 or TRBV12-4 with TRBJ1-2, with D possibly TRBD1 on 5 matching bases. The CDR3 contains 13 residues. V was trimmed by 2 bases and J by 3 bases, leaving 7 bases between them.

This clonotype was counted a few times. The CDR3 DNA follows: TGCAGTGCTAGAGGCCTAGGTAGCGGGGGCCAAAACATTCAGTACTTC. Translating it yields CSARGLGSGGQNIQYF. The J gene is TRBJ2-4, the V gene TRBV20-1, with 9 bases identical to TRBD2. Germline V CDR1 and CDR2: DFQATT, SNEGSKA (reference sequence). This CDR3 contains 16 residues. With 1 base clipped from V and 5 bases from J, the junction kept 9 bases outside the gene matches.